One and the same sample provided the 29 T cell receptor beta chains below, sequenced in a study of cytomegalovirus exposure and HLA in healthy donors. The PCR used 60 Vbeta and 13 Jbeta primers. Sequenced by immunoSEQ multiplex PCR; TCRdb stores in-frame clones only, minus some. The table shows 180,000 or so clones, with about four fifths occurring only once. Sequencing input: PBMCs. Receptors were obtained from a male donor in good health and CMV-seronegative.

This chain links TRBV30 with TRBJ1-5; 8 bases are shared with TRBD1. The CDR3 totals 14 residues. The germline V gene has CDR1 GTSNPN and CDR2 SVGIG (reference sequence). V trimming: 1 base; J trimming: 4 bases; junction bases outside the gene matches: 3. The CDR3 protein is CAWSATGVNQPQHF. CDR3 in DNA: TGTGCCTGGAGTGCGACAGGGGTAAATCAGCCCCAGCATTTT.

The chain employs TRBV6-6 and TRBJ1-1; 7 nucleotides line up with TRBD1. This CDR3 is built from 13 residues. V shed 8 bases, J shed 0 bases, and the junction held 3 bases outside the gene matches. Germline V gene lookup returns CDR1 MNHNY and CDR2 SVGAGI (reference sequence). The DNA of the CDR3 is TGTGCCAGCCGACAGGGTCTGAACACTGAAGCTTTCTTT. Translation: CASRQGLNTEAFF.

This clone was detected only once. The CDR3 nucleotides read TGTGCCAGCAGTTCGAGACAGGGGAATCGCTACACCTTC. This gives the protein CASSSRQGNRYTF. J is TRBJ1-2 and V is TRBV6-5, with TRBD1 identical over 8 bases. The ends lost 4 bases at V and 9 bases at J; junction bases unmatched: 7. The CDR3 sequence is 13 residues long. Germline values: CDR1 MNHEY, CDR2 SVGAGI.

The chain is built from TRBV14 and TRBJ1-4, with 11 nucleotides matching TRBD1. V lost 4 bases to trimming and J lost 4 bases; unmatched junction nucleotides: 20. The germline gives CDR1 SGHDN, CDR2 FVKESK. The CDR3 is 21 residues long. Here the CDR3 DNA reads TGTGCCAGCAGCCCTTTACCCTCCCGGGACAGGGGGGTTGTTAGTAATGAAAAACTGTTTTTT. Translated, it gives CASSPLPSRDRGVVSNEKLFF.

The V call is TRBV4-1, the J call TRBJ2-1, with TRBD2 identical over 9 bases. The length of the CDR3 is 16 residues. Germline V lookup: CDR1 MGHRA, CDR2 YSYEKL. V trimming: 8 bases; J trimming: 0 bases; junction bases outside the gene matches: 8. The CDR3 loop reads CASGLAGLSSYNEQFF. Here the CDR3 DNA reads TGCGCCAGCGGGCTAGCGGGGCTCAGCTCCTACAATGAGCAGTTCTTC.

The V gene is TRBV28, the J gene TRBJ1-5; TRBD1 is a possible D gene (5 bases). CDR1 and CDR2 from the germline V gene are MDHEN and SYDVKM. The CDR3 has 12 amino acids. Trimming shortened V by 7 bases and J by 5 bases, and 9 bases separated the two germline ends. Here the CDR3 DNA reads TGTGCCAGCATTCAGGGATATCAGCCCCAGCATTTT. It codes for CASIQGYQPQHF. The variable domain in full, with the rest retrieved from reference TRBV28 and TRBJ1-5, is DVKVTQSSRYLVKRTGEKVFLECVQDMDHENMFWYRQDPGLGLRLIYFSYDVKMKEKGDIPEGYSVSREKKERFSLILESASTNQTSMYLCASIQGYQPQHFGDGTRLSIL.

V usage is TRBV28 and J usage is TRBJ2-1; TRBD2 matches at 7 bases. The germline V gene has CDR1 MDHEN and CDR2 SYDVKM. The ends lost 5 bases at V and 4 bases at J; junction bases unmatched: 8. The CDR3 is 15 residues long. The chain's CDR3 is CASSPGRIRYNEQFF. Here the CDR3 DNA reads TGTGCCAGCAGTCCCGGGAGGATCAGATACAATGAGCAGTTCTTC.

The gene calls are TRBV12-5 and TRBJ1-1; the match to TRBD1 covers 12 bases. Germline V lookup: CDR1 LGHNT, CDR2 FRNRAP. J was trimmed by 5 bases and V by 5 bases; bases with no gene match: 9. The CDR3 totals 16 residues. CDR3 residues: CASGAGTGGAWTEAFF. The CDR3 region has the DNA TGTGCTAGTGGTGCCGGGACAGGGGGCGCGTGGACTGAAGCTTTCTTT.

This rearrangement joins TRBV9 to TRBJ1-1; 9 bases line up with TRBD1. Germline V gene data show CDR1 as SGDLS and CDR2 as YYNGEE. The CDR3 totals 15 residues. J lost 5 bases, V lost 5 bases, and 10 bases had no gene match. CDR3 coding DNA: TGTGCCAGCAGTGAAATGGACAGGGGAGGGACTGAAGCTTTCTTT. It specifies CASSEMDRGGTEAFF.

V and J are TRBV5-1 and TRBJ2-1, with D perhaps matching TRBD2 (6 bases). The CDR3 spans 14 residues. Germline V lookup: CDR1 SGHRS, CDR2 YFSETQ. The germline V and J ends were trimmed by 4 bases and 5 bases, with 13 bases remaining between them. The CDR3 DNA follows: TGCGCCAGCAGCCAGCGGACTACCGACAATGAGCAGTTCTTC. This encodes CASSQRTTDNEQFF.

This clone appeared once. Its ends do not fully match the called genes, so a read error is possible. This same CDR3 is encoded by further DNA sequences in the sample. This sequence joins TRBV7-2 and TRBJ2-2, with TRBD1 matching 8 bases. The CDR3 is 16 amino acids. CDR1 and CDR2 from the germline V gene are SGHTA and FQGNSA. The CDR3 sequence: CASSLTPQGATGELFF. The CDR3 bases are TGCGCCAGCAGCTTAACCCCCCAGGGGGCCACCGGGGAGCTGTTTTTT.

The chain couples TRBV30 to TRBJ1-1; TRBD1 matches 7 bases. CDR1 and CDR2 from the germline V gene are GTSNPN and SVGIG (reference sequence). The junction had 7 bases not matched to a gene; V was cut back by 4 bases and J by 5 bases. CDR3 length equals 13 residues. The CDR3 protein is CAWTRGRTTEAFF. CDR3 DNA: TGTGCCTGGACGAGGGGGCGTACGACTGAAGCTTTCTTT.

The chain employs TRBV30 and TRBJ1-2; 8 bases agree with TRBD1. J was trimmed by 9 bases and V by 5 bases; bases with no gene match: 11. The CDR3 is 13 residues long. Germline assignment: CDR1 GTSNPN and CDR2 SVGIG (reference sequence). The CDR3 reads CAWRTGFLLRYTF. CDR3 nucleotide sequence: TGTGCCTGGCGGACAGGGTTCCTTTTACGCTACACCTTC.

This sequence joins TRBV11-3 and TRBJ2-1, with D perhaps TRBD2 (6 bases). CDR1 and CDR2 from the germline V gene are SGHNT and YENEEA. CDR3 size: 15 residues. The germline V and J ends were trimmed by 2 bases and 9 bases, with 17 bases remaining between them. CDR3 loop: CASSLSGIYGGEQFF. In DNA form, the CDR3 reads TGTGCCAGCAGCTTAAGCGGCATATACGGGGGTGAGCAGTTCTTC.

The V gene is TRBV29-1, the J gene TRBJ1-1, with TRBD1 identical over 11 bases. The germline V gene has CDR1 SQVTM and CDR2 ANQGSEA. The CDR3 is 13 amino acids. The V segment lost 6 bases and the J segment 3 bases; nucleotides outside the gene matches: 3. CDR3 protein: CSVAGQGDTEAFF. In DNA form, the CDR3 reads TGCAGCGTCGCGGGACAGGGGGACACTGAAGCTTTCTTT.

This clone has more than one count but fewer than ten. The chain links TRBV7-2 to TRBJ2-1; D ambiguous. The length of the CDR3 is 16 residues. In germline, CDR1 is SGHTA, CDR2 FQGNSA. Trimming left V 5 bases short and J 0 bases short, with 14 bases between. The DNA for the CDR3 is TGTGCCAGCAGCCCCAGCGCATACGGCTCCTACAATGAGCAGTTCTTC. Its translation: CASSPSAYGSYNEQFF.

V usage is TRBV30 and J usage is TRBJ1-1, with D hard to call. V dropped 2 bases and J dropped 0 bases, with 7 bases sitting between them. The CDR3 consists of 13 residues. Germline CDR1 is GTSNPN and CDR2 is SVGIG (reference sequence). The CDR3 DNA reads TGTGCCTGGAGTCGTCGGTTGAACACTGAAGCTTTCTTT. Its translation is CAWSRRLNTEAFF.

The V gene is TRBV9, the J gene TRBJ1-1; D not resolved. This CDR3 is built from 14 residues. Germline V gives CDR1 SGDLS, CDR2 YYNGEE. The V end was cut by 0 bases, the J end by 3 bases, with 9 bases between. CDR3 protein: CASSVGFSDTEAFF. In DNA, the CDR3 is TGTGCCAGCAGCGTAGGGTTTAGCGACACTGAAGCTTTCTTT.

Only one count was recorded for this clone. The gene calls are TRBV5-1 and TRBJ2-7; 7 bases fit TRBD1. Germline CDR1 reads SGHRS; CDR2 reads YFSETQ. This CDR3 region has 14 residues. With 8 bases clipped from V and 2 bases from J, the junction kept 10 bases outside the gene matches. DNA for the CDR3: TGCGCCAGTAGACGGGACAGCGGCCCCTACGAGCAGTACTTC. Its protein is CASRRDSGPYEQYF.

The V and J genes are TRBV23-1 and TRBJ2-7; D not resolved. TRBV23-1 is known as an ORF, though its function is uncertain. The CDR3 sequence is 14 residues long. Deletions cut 0 bases from V and 2 bases from J, with 8 bases between. Here the CDR3 reads CASSQSGGAYEQYF. The CDR3 region has the DNA TGCGCCAGCAGTCAATCCGGCGGTGCCTACGAGCAGTACTTC.

This clone was found once. At one end, the junction sequence differs from germline, possibly due to a read error. This sequence joins TRBV10-2 and TRBJ2-3; 8 bases line up with TRBD2. Germline CDR1 reads WSHSY; CDR2 reads SAAADI. The CDR3 is made up of 15 amino acids. The CDR3 coding sequence is TGCGCCAGCAGCTTCGGACTAGCTGGCACTGATACGCAGTATTTT. Protein sequence: CASSFGLAGTDTQYF.

The chain is built from TRBV19 and TRBJ2-2, with D unclear. Germline loops: CDR1 LNHDA, CDR2 SQIVND (reference sequence). This CDR3 is built from 11 residues. The V gene lost 7 bases and the J gene lost 7 bases, with 7 bases spanning the gap. The CDR3 region is CASTTGGELFF. In nucleotides, the CDR3 is TGTGCCAGTACGACGGGCGGGGAGCTGTTTTTT.

This clone occurred a few times. The genes are TRBV6-6 and TRBJ2-1; TRBD2 matches 10 bases. Germline lookup yields CDR1 MNHNY and CDR2 SVGAGI (reference sequence). The CDR3 consists of 16 residues. With V trimmed by 2 bases and J by 5 bases, 6 bases remained unmatched. The DNA for the CDR3 is TGTGCCAGCAGTTACATATTAGCGGGAGGACACAATGAGCAGTTCTTC. Translated: CASSYILAGGHNEQFF.

The V gene is TRBV7-2, the J gene TRBJ2-7; 10 positions agree with TRBD2. Germline CDR1 reads SGHTA; CDR2 reads FQGNSA. V lost 1 base and J lost 2; bases outside the gene matches: 2. The CDR3 is 15 amino acids. The CDR3 DNA reads TGTGCCAGCAGCTTAGATCTAGCGGGGGCCTACGAGCAGTACTTC. Protein product: CASSLDLAGAYEQYF.

This clone was observed a few times. The chain is built from TRBV10-1 and TRBJ1-4; a weak D match, TRBD1 (5 bases). Germline V lookup: CDR1 WNHNN, CDR2 SYGVQD (reference sequence). V lost 2 bases, J lost 7 bases, and 5 bases lay in between. The CDR3 length is 12 residues. CDR3 coding DNA: TGCGCCAGCAGTGAGCAGGGTGAAAAACTGTTTTTT. Amino acids: CASSEQGEKLFF.

This clone turned up a few times. V gene TRBV6-5 combines with J gene TRBJ2-7; tentative D call: TRBD1 (5 bases). V lost 6 bases and J 2 bases, leaving 8 bases between the germline ends. The germline V gene has CDR1 MNHEY and CDR2 SVGAGI. The CDR3 contains 12 residues. The CDR3 loop is CASRRTPYEQYF. CDR3 sequence (DNA): TGTGCCAGCAGAAGGACACCCTACGAGCAGTACTTC.

This chain links TRBV7-8 with TRBJ1-3; 7 nucleotides agree with TRBD1. Losses at the gene ends were 4 bases for V and 2 bases for J; bases not matched to a gene: 8. Germline V gene lookup returns CDR1 SGHVS and CDR2 FQNEAQ. The CDR3 consists of 16 residues. The CDR3 nucleotides are TGTGCCAGCAGCTGGCAACAGGGGATCGCTGGAAACACCATATATTTT. Translation: CASSWQQGIAGNTIYF.

CDR3 protein: CASSAYRRTNGYTF. The CDR3 DNA follows: TGTGCCAGCAGTGCCTACAGAAGAACAAATGGCTACACCTTC. The rearrangement links TRBV28 to TRBJ1-2; D is unresolved. Germline V CDR1 and CDR2: MDHEN, SYDVKM. The CDR3 contains 14 residues. The V and J ends lost 5 bases and 6 bases respectively, with 16 bases between them.

This chain joins TRBV6-6 and TRBJ1-5; D is unresolved. From germline, CDR1 is MNHNY and CDR2 SVGAGI (reference sequence). The ends were cut back, 2 bases at V and 6 bases at J, with 11 bases in the middle. There are 14 residues in the CDR3. CDR3 sequence (DNA): TGTGCCAGCAGTTACCCGGTGGAGACTCAGCCCCAGCATTTT. It specifies CASSYPVETQPQHF.